These T cell receptor beta chains were read from a single sample in a study of blood T cell repertoires in COVID-19. The repertoire was sequenced with immunoSEQ multiplex PCR; TCRdb's copy has only in-frame clones and lacks some. The table records fewer than 75,000 clones, 70% to 90% of them present only once. The sequenced sample was peripheral blood. These receptors were taken from a man aged 65 to 85 with acute or convalescent COVID-19. The CDR3 runs from the conserved cysteine through the conserved F or W. Each record gives: J gene, D gene, V gene, clone size, CDR3 DNA, CDR3 protein. The D gene is left open where the match is weak. Rows may omit the clone size; those that give it use once, few, many or a size class.

>TRBJ1-2|TRBD1|TRBV2|-
TGTGCCAGCAGTGGGACAGGGGACTATGGCTACACCTTC
CASSGTGDYGYTF
>TRBJ2-7|TRBD1|TRBV2|-
TGTGCCAGCACGGACAGGGGGCAGTCCTACGAGCAGTACTTC
CASTDRGQSYEQYF
>TRBJ2-3|-|TRBV5-1|-
TGCGCCAGCAGCTTCACAGGAGGGGATACGCAGTATTTT
CASSFTGGDTQYF
>TRBJ1-1|TRBD1|TRBV18|once
TGTGCCAGCTCACCTCGGACAGGGCTGAACACTGAAGCTTTCTTT
CASSPRTGLNTEAFF
>TRBJ2-5|-|TRBV6-5|once
TGTGCCAGCAGTTACTTAGACTCGGGAAAAGAGACCCAGTACTTC
CASSYLDSGKETQYF
>TRBJ2-4|TRBD1|TRBV10-3|-
TGTGCCATCAGTGAGCCATTCCAGGGGGTAGCCAAAAACATTCAGTACTTC
CAISEPFQGVAKNIQYF
>TRBJ2-5|-|TRBV3-1/TRBV3-2|few
TGTGCCAGCAGCCAAGTCGTGGGGTTTCTTGGTCTCCAGGGGGAGACCCAGTACTTC
CASSQVVGFLGLQGETQYF
>TRBJ2-7|TRBD1|TRBV6-4|few
TGTGCAGCAGTGACTCGGGACAGGCAACCCTACGAGCAGTACTTC
CAAVTRDRQPYEQYF
>TRBJ2-6|-|TRBV9|-
TGTGCCAGCACCCTCTTTGACAGCTGGAACTCTGGGGCCAACGTCCTGACTTTC
CASTLFDSWNSGANVLTF
>TRBJ1-5|-|TRBV4-2|-
TGTGCCAGCAGCCAACGAGTGAGGGAGCCCCAGCATTTT
CASSQRVREPQHF
>TRBJ1-4|-|TRBV7-2|-
TGTGCCAGCAGTCCACAGCCAACTAATGAAAAACTGTTTTTT
CASSPQPTNEKLFF
>TRBJ1-1|-|TRBV12-3/TRBV12-4|-
TGTGCCAGCAGTTGGACACCCAACACTGAAGCTTTCTTT
CASSWTPNTEAFF
>TRBJ2-7|-|TRBV28|-
TGTGCCAGCAGTGGCCCTCGGGGGTCGGCCTACGAGCAGTACTTC
CASSGPRGSAYEQYF
>TRBJ1-4|TRBD1|TRBV10-3|once
TGTGCCATCAGTGAGGGACAGGGGGCTAATGAAAAACTGTTTTTT
CAISEGQGANEKLFF
>TRBJ1-2|TRBD1|TRBV30|-
TGTGCCTGGAGTGTACTACAGGGGATGTGGGATGGCTACACCTTC
CAWSVLQGMWDGYTF
>TRBJ1-1|TRBD1|TRBV19|-
TGTAAGGGGGCGCTGAGGAACACTGAAGCTTTCTTT
CKGALRNTEAFF
>TRBJ1-2|TRBD1|TRBV29-1|-
TGCAGCGTTGGACAGGGATGGGACTATGGCTACACCTTC
CSVGQGWDYGYTF
>TRBJ2-7|-|TRBV6-6|-
TGTGCCAGCAGCCGACAGAAGTCCTACGAGCAGTACTTC
CASSRQKSYEQYF
>TRBJ2-7|TRBD2|TRBV7-9|-
TGTGCCAGCAGCTCTACGACGACTAGCGGGGGGGATTACGAGCAGTACTTC
CASSSTTTSGGDYEQYF
>TRBJ2-5|TRBD2|TRBV2|-
TGTGCCAGCAATCCCGGGGGGGTGAAAGAGACCCAGTACTTC
CASNPGGVKETQYF
>TRBJ2-3|-|TRBV30|-
TGTGCCTGGAGTGTACACGGTGGGGGGACAGATACGCAGTATTTT
CAWSVHGGGTDTQYF
>TRBJ2-3|-|TRBV2|-
TGTGCCAGCAGAGGACTCACAGATACGCAGTATTTT
CASRGLTDTQYF
>TRBJ1-4|TRBD1|TRBV5-1|few
TGCGCCAGCAGCGACCCGGGACAGAACTATGCAACTAATGAAAAACTGTTTTTT
CASSDPGQNYATNEKLFF
>TRBJ2-6|-|TRBV6-1|-
TGTGCCAGCAGTGAAGGGGCTTCTGGGGCCAACGTCCTGACTTTC
CASSEGASGANVLTF
>TRBJ1-1|TRBD1|TRBV19|-
TGTGCCACCAGCGCAGGGGGTACTGAAGCTTTCTTT
CATSAGGTEAFF
>TRBJ2-3|TRBD1|TRBV9|-
TGTGCCAGCAGCGCCAAGAGACAGGGGTTTGGCGATACGCAGTATTTT
CASSAKRQGFGDTQYF
>TRBJ2-6|-|TRBV15|-
TGTGCCACCAGCGCCCCGGACATCGCTTCTGGGGCCAACGTCCTGACTTTC
CATSAPDIASGANVLTF
>TRBJ1-2|-|TRBV21-1|-
TGTGCCAGCAGCCGGGGGTATGGAAAAATTGGCGGAAGCCCTAGCCCGGTTGGCTACACCTTC
CASSRGYGKIGGSPSPVGYTF
>TRBJ2-7|-|TRBV6-4|-
TGTGCCAGCAGTGACTCGATGGCGACGGGTAAAAGCTCCTACGAGCAGTACTTC
CASSDSMATGKSSYEQYF
>TRBJ2-1|-|TRBV5-1|-
TGCGCCAGCAGCGTTCGGCAGGGTTCCTACAATGAGCAGTTCTTC
CASSVRQGSYNEQFF
>TRBJ1-1|-|TRBV14|few
TGTGCCAGCAGCCTCCAAGGGGTGACTGAAGCTTTCTTT
CASSLQGVTEAFF
>TRBJ2-7|-|TRBV7-8|-
TGTGCCAGCAGCTTAGAGGACAGTTCCTACGAGCAGTACTTC
CASSLEDSSYEQYF
>TRBJ2-2|TRBD2|TRBV12-5|once
TGTGCTAGTGGTTCTCTAGCGGGGGGGGACACCGGGGAGCTGTTTTTT
CASGSLAGGDTGELFF
>TRBJ2-5|TRBD2|TRBV11-3|-
TGTGCCAGCAGAGGGACTAGCGGGCACGGAGAGACCCAGTACTTC
CASRGTSGHGETQYF
>TRBJ1-6|-|TRBV6-5|once
TGTGCCAGCAGTCCCGATTACTTCTATAATTCACCCCTCCACTTT
CASSPDYFYNSPLHF
>TRBJ2-7|TRBD1|TRBV14|-
TGTGCCAGCAGCCCGGGGACAGCGGAGCAGTACTTC
CASSPGTAEQYF
>TRBJ1-6|TRBD1|TRBV27|-
TGTGCCAGCAGTTTAGACAGGGCTAATTCACCCCTCCACTTT
CASSLDRANSPLHF
>TRBJ2-1|TRBD2|TRBV29-1|-
TGCAGCGTTGACAGGCGGGGGGGACGTGGCAATGAGCAGTTCTTC
CSVDRRGGRGNEQFF
>TRBJ1-4|-|TRBV7-5|once
TGTGTCAGAAGCTTAAGCGGCAGGAGGGTAGCGACTAATGAAAAACTGTTTTTT
CVRSLSGRRVATNEKLFF
>TRBJ1-2|TRBD1|TRBV2|-
TGTGCCAGCAGTGAGAGAGAGGGGGCGAATGGCTACACCTTC
CASSEREGANGYTF
>TRBJ1-1|-|TRBV6-6|-
TGTGCCAGCAGGAAACAAATGAACACTGAAGCTTTCTTT
CASRKQMNTEAFF
>TRBJ2-7|-|TRBV6-2/TRBV6-3|-
TGTGCCAGCAGTTACGACAGGGAGCAGTACTTC
CASSYDREQYF
>TRBJ2-5|TRBD2|TRBV9|-
TGTGCCAGCAGCGTAACCCACGGGGAGGGGAGGGAGACCCAGTACTTC
CASSVTHGEGRETQYF
>TRBJ2-3|-|TRBV6-5|-
TGTGCCAGCAACCCCGGGTGGCGCCCCACAGATACGCAGTATTTT
CASNPGWRPTDTQYF
>TRBJ2-1|TRBD1|TRBV5-4|-
TGTGCCAGCAGCCTCCGGACAGGACGGCTGTTTGTTGGTGAGCAGTTCTTC
CASSLRTGRLFVGEQFF
>TRBJ2-1|TRBD1|TRBV29-1|-
TGCAGCGCTTTACCCTGGACAGGTTATTACAATGAGCAGTTCTTC
CSALPWTGYYNEQFF
>TRBJ1-2|-|TRBV27|once
TGTGCCAGCAGTCCAAGCGGACGGACTAACTATGGCTACACCTTC
CASSPSGRTNYGYTF
>TRBJ1-5|-|TRBV21-1|-
TGTGCCAGCAGCATGAGGGTTTTCAGGCCCCAGCATTTT
CASSMRVFRPQHF